This passage covers 5 T cell receptor beta chains from one sample sequenced in a study of blood T cell repertoires in acute mononucleosis. Method: immunoSEQ multiplex PCR; TCRdb's copy keeps in-frame clones and lacks some. The sample has around 1,400 clones, about 25% seen once. Study findings and constraints: GLC-BM selection appeared to involve both TCR alpha and beta chains.

Noted time point: acute infectious mononucleosis, at clinical presentation within 2 weeks of symptom onset (visit 1). Sequencing used EBV GLC epitope tetramer+ CD8+ T cells sorted from PBMCs, obtained during acute infectious mononucleosis. Documented subset: CD8 T cells binding tetramer with EBV BMLF1 280-288 peptide (GLC-BM). The source of these receptors is a woman younger than 35 with infectious mononucleosis caused by EBV.

This clone was found many times. This is likely an artifact of a read error, given a far larger clone one base away. Other DNA variants within this sample encode the same CDR3. The V gene is TRBV9, the J gene TRBJ2-4, with unresolved D. V shed 0 bases and J shed 13 bases, with 14 bases lying between them. There are 13 residues in the CDR3. The V gene's germline CDR1 is SGDLS and CDR2 YYNGEE. CDR3 amino acids: CASSVAGGDEQYF. Here the CDR3 DNA reads TGTGCCAGCAGCGTAGCAGGTGGGGATGAGCAGTACTTC.

Points on this clone: This CDR3 fails to terminate in the conserved phenylalanine or tryptophan, so it likely reflects a read error. The DNA is left out, because the CDR3 cannot be placed on it with certainty; the CDR3 is given as TCRdb lists it. The rearrangement links TRBV5-1 to TRBJ2-7; the D call TRBD2 from the table was never checked on the DNA. The CDR3 has 15 amino acids, counting both end residues. Germline assignment: CDR1 SGHRS and CDR2 YFSETQ. Here the CDR3 reads CASSLAKRVRRSSTS.

In regard to this clone: The junction does not match germline at one end; this may be a read error. The rearrangement joins TRBV29-1 to TRBJ1-1, with 8 bases fitting TRBD1. The CDR3 extends over 13 amino acids. Germline assignment: CDR1 SQVTM and CDR2 ANQGSEA. The CDR3 coding sequence is TGCAGCGTGGTGGGACAGGCGAACTCTGAAGCTTTCTTT. This encodes CSVVGQANSEAFF.

This clone turned up a few times. V usage is TRBV7-2 and J usage is TRBJ2-1; 7 bases match TRBD1. The CDR3 sequence is 15 residues long. Trimming took 7 bases from V and 8 from J; bases not matched to a gene: 14. Germline V gives CDR1 SGHTA, CDR2 FQGNSA. CDR3 bases: TGTGCCAGCAACCTGGGACAGATCCTGCCGGATGAGCAGTTCTTC. Its protein is CASNLGQILPDEQFF.

Note on this clone: This sequence is one base from a far larger clone and is likely a read error. Distinct nucleotide sequences in the sample also encode this CDR3. This sequence joins TRBV27 and TRBJ2-1, with 9 bases matching TRBD2. CDR1 MNHEY and CDR2 SMNVEV come from the germline V gene (reference sequence). Trimming took 2 bases from V and 6 from J; bases not matched to a gene: 8. The CDR3 runs 16 residues. The CDR3: CASSLAHKAGGNEQFF. For the CDR3, the DNA is TGTGCCAGCAGTTTAGCCCATAAAGCGGGAGGCAATGAGCAGTTCTTC.